This is a list of T cell receptor beta chains from one sample in a study of regulatory T cells in long-lasting Graves disease. TCRdb itself ran the multiplex PCR reads through MiXCR, one entry per CDR3 protein. This table has 500,000 or so distinct CDR3 sequences, about 15% appearing once. Another study also made use of these data, one on T cells in Graves' hyperthyroidism and ophthalmopathy.

The sample was peripheral blood mononuclear cells (PBMCs), taken at new diagnosis, from a patient treated with antithyroid drugs. The receptors derive from a woman between 50 and 59 years old with Graves disease. Both conserved end residues are part of each CDR3.

v_call	j_call	cdr3_aa
TRBV20-1	TRBJ1-5	CSARAWNNQPQHF
TRBV6-5	TRBJ1-2	CASSYGDTYGYTF
TRBV14	TRBJ1-1	CASSQGTSTEAFF
TRBV3-1	TRBJ2-1	CASSRWRTYNEQFF
TRBV30	TRBJ2-2	CAWRETGFYTNTGELFF
TRBV20-1	TRBJ2-1	CSAPLTSGEWGEQFF
TRBV28	-	CASSLEAYEQYF
TRBV9	TRBJ2-5	CASSRGVRETQYF
TRBV19	TRBJ2-1	CASSIRTSGNEQFF
TRBV5-6	TRBJ1-1	CASSPAWGAGTEAFF
TRBV2	-	CASSAEETQYF
TRBV9	TRBJ1-1	CASSVVGGETEAFF
TRBV20-1	TRBJ2-1	CSVRPGFGGRGYNEQFF
TRBV19	TRBJ2-5	CASSMSGRPQETQYF